The clone carrying this TCR beta chain was picked up a small number of times. Its antigen is unidentified. Donor samples were obtained from healthy Caucasian individuals from Russia, aged about 6 to 95. Extractions gave at least 6 micrograms of total RNA per sample. Alongside a J-beta primer mix, a sample-barcoded 5' primer served in a second PCR lasting about 7 to 12 cycles. Carrying 12 random nucleotides, a template-switch adaptor labeled each individual cDNA molecule. TCRdb used MiXCR to reprocess the 5' RACE reads, holding one entry per CDR3 protein. This repertoire shows hundreds of thousands of distinct CDR3 sequences, roughly 20% found once; its top ten account for 3% to 4.5%. This record belongs to a study of blood T cells in healthy people across ages. Study outcomes and limitations: Investigators viewed diversity estimates from one million T cells as underestimates, the study reported.

The CDR3 runs to 15 residues. The V end lost 1 base, the J end lost 7 bases, and 13 bases lay between the germline ends. From germline, CDR1 is LGHDT and CDR2 YNNKEL (reference sequence). V usage is TRBV3-1 and J usage is TRBJ1-4; D is possibly TRBD1 (6 bases). Sequencing input: blood. The origin of this receptor is a man between 65 and 79 years old in good health. The chain's CDR3 is CASSQAATGFEKLFF. CDR3 in DNA: TGTGCCAGCAGCCAAGCTGCTACAGGGTTTGAAAAACTGTTTTTT.